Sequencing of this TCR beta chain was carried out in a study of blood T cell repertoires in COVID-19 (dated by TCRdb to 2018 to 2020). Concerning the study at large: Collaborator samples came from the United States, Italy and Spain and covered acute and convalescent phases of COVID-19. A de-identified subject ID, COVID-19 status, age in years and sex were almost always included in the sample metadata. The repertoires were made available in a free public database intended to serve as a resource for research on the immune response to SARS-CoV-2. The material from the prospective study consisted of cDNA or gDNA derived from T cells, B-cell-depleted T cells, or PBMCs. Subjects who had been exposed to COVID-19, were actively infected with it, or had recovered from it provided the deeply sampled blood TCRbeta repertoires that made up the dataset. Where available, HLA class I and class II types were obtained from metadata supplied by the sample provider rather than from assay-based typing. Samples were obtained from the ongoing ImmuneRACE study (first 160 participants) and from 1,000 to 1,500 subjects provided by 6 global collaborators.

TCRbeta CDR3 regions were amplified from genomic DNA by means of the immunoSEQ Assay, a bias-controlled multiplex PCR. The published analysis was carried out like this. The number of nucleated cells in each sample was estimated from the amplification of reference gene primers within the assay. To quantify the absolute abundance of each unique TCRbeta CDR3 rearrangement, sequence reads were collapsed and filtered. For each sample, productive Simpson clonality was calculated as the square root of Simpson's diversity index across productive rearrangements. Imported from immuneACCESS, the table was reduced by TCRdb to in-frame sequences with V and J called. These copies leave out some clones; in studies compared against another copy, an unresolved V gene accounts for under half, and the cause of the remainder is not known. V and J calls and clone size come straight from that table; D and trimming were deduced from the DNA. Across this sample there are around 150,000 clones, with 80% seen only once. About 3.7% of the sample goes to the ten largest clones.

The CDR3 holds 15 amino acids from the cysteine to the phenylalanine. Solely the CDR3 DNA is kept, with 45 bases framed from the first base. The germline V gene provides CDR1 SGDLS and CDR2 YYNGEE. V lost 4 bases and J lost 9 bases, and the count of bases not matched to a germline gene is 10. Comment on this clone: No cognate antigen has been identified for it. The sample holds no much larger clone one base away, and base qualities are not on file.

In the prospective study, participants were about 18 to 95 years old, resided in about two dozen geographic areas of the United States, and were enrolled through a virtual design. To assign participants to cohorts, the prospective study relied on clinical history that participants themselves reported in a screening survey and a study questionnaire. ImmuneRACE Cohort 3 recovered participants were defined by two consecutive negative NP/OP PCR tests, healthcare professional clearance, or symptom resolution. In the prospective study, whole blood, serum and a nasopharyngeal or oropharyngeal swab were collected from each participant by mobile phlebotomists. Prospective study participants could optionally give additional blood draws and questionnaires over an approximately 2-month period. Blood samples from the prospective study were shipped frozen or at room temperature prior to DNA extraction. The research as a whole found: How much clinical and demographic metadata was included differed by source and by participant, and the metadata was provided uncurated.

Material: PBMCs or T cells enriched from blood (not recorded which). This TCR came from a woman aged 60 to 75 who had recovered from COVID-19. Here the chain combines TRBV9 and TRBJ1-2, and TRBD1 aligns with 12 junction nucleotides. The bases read TGTGCCAGCAGCCCCCGGGACAGGGGGCGTAATCGCTACACCTTC. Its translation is CASSPRDRGRNRYTF.